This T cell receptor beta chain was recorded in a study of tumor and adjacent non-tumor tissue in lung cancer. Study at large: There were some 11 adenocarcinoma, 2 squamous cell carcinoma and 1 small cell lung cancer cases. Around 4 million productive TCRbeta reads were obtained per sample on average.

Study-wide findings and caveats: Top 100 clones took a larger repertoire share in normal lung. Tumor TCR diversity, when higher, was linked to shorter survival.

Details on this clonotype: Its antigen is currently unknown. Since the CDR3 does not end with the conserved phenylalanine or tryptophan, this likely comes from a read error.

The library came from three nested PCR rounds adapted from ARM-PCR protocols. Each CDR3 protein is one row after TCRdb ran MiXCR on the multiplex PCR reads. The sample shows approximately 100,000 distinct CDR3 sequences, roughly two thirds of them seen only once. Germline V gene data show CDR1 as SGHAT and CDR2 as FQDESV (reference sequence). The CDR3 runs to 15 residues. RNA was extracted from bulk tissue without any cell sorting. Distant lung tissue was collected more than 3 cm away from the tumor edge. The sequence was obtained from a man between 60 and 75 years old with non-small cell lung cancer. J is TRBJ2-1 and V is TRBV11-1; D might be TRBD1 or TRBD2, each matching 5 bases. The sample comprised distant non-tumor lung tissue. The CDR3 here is CAISLVGAFLHEQFL. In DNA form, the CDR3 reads TGTGCCATCAGCTTAGTCGGGGCGTTTCTCCATGAGCAGTTCCTC.